Below, 5 T cell receptor beta chains from the same sample are listed, as sequenced in a study of blood T cell repertoires in COVID-19. Sequenced by immunoSEQ multiplex PCR; TCRdb stores in-frame clones only, minus some. In the table there are about 84,000 clones, under 85% of which are singletons. The sample comprised peripheral blood. The origin of the receptors is an elderly woman with acute or convalescent COVID-19.

This clone was observed a handful of times. The V call is TRBV21-1, the J call TRBJ2-5; no DNA check was done on the table's D call, TRBD2. TRBV21-1 is noted as a pseudogene. This CDR3 comprises 18 residues. The chain's CDR3 is CASTPRELAGDSQETQYF. The CDR3 coding sequence is TGTGCCAGCACCCCCCGTGAATTAGCGGGAGATAGTCAAGAGACCCAGTACTTC.

V and J are TRBV6-5 and TRBJ2-7, with D perhaps TRBD2 (6 bases). The CDR3 covers 15 residues. Between the trimmed V and J ends, which lost 2 bases and 2 bases, there was a span of 13 bases. Germline V gene lookup returns CDR1 MNHEY and CDR2 SVGAGI. The CDR3 is CASSYDSGAPYEQYF. The CDR3 nucleotides are TGTGCCAGCAGTTACGATAGCGGAGCCCCCTACGAGCAGTACTTC.

The rearrangement links TRBV7-2 to TRBJ2-3; 11 nucleotides agree with TRBD2. This CDR3 region has 16 residues. V lost 4 bases and J lost 0; bases outside the gene matches: 3. In germline, CDR1 is SGHTA, CDR2 FQGNSA. CDR3 DNA: TGTGCCAGCAGCTCCACTAGCGGGGGAAGCACAGATACGCAGTATTTT. This sequence encodes CASSSTSGGSTDTQYF.

The chain recombines TRBV18 with TRBJ2-3; D might be TRBD2 (6 bases). With 0 bases removed from V and 5 bases from J, the gap between germline ends came to 12 bases. CDR1 KGHSH and CDR2 LQKENI come from the germline V gene. The CDR3 has 15 amino acids. The CDR3 coding sequence is TGTGCCAGCTCACCACCTTCGGGAGCGGGAGATACGCAGTATTTT. Translated, it gives CASSPPSGAGDTQYF.

The chain couples TRBV19 to TRBJ1-2; possibly TRBD1 for D (6 bases). Germline V lookup: CDR1 LNHDA, CDR2 SQIVND (reference sequence). The CDR3 sequence is 14 residues long. The germline V and J ends were trimmed by 3 bases and 10 bases, with 18 bases remaining between them. This chain's CDR3 is CASSILFLTGIYTF. CDR3 DNA sequence: TGTGCCAGTAGTATCTTATTCCTTACAGGGATCTACACCTTC. Full variable domain (remainder filled in from reference TRBV19 and TRBJ1-2): DGGITQSPKYLFRKEGQNVTLSCEQNLNHDAMYWYRQDPGQGLRLIYYSQIVNDFQKGDIAEGYSVSREKKESFPLTVTSAQKNPTAFYLCASSILFLTGIYTFGSGTRLTVV.